The rows below give T cell receptor beta chains drawn from one sample of a study of identical twins. TCRdb processed the 5' RACE reads anew with MiXCR; each CDR3 protein has one entry. The data contain 460,000 or so distinct CDR3 sequences, approximately 15% of them singletons. This sample also appeared in a second study, on yellow fever vaccine responses in identical twins.

The sample consisted of CD4+ T cells sorted from blood. All receptors come from a woman under 30 in good health. CDR3s include the opening cysteine and the closing phenylalanine or tryptophan. Fields, in order: CDR3 protein, CDR3 DNA, D gene, clone size, J gene, V gene. The D gene is left open where the match is weak. Clone size is given for some rows only: seen once, a few or many times, or a class if the clone is expanded.

CASRRGKDRSLLNTEAFF TGTGCCAGCAGGAGGGGGAAGGACAGATCCTTATTGAACACTGAAGCTTTCTTT - - TRBJ1-1 TRBV25-1
CAIARMAGGPRNEQFF TGTGCCATCGCCCGGATGGCGGGAGGGCCGAGGAATGAGCAGTTCTTC TRBD2 once TRBJ2-1 TRBV10-3
CASSHGTGNEQYF TGCGCCAGCAGCCACGGGACAGGCAACGAGCAGTACTTC TRBD1 few TRBJ2-7 TRBV4-1
CASSAGGTEQYF TGTGCCAGCAGCGCAGGGGGGACCGAGCAGTACTTC - few TRBJ2-7 TRBV7-9
CASSLSGGNTEAFF TGTGCCAGCAGTTTGTCAGGAGGGAACACTGAAGCTTTCTTT - many TRBJ1-1 TRBV12-3/TRBV12-4
CASSLASAGELFF TGCGCCAGCAGCTTGGCTTCAGCCGGGGAGCTGTTTTTT - - TRBJ2-2 TRBV5-1
CASSPGGSDTQYF TGTGCCAGCAGCCCAGGGGGGTCAGATACGCAGTATTTT - many TRBJ2-3 TRBV9
CAWSSRGGPTDTQYF TGTGCCTGGAGTTCCAGGGGGGGACCAACAGATACGCAGTATTTT - few TRBJ2-3 TRBV30
CATKQGGDTQYF TGTGCCACTAAACAGGGCGGAGATACGCAGTATTTT - - TRBJ2-3 TRBV19
CASSLRIRDIQYF TGTGCCAGCAGCCTCCGGATTCGGGACATTCAGTACTTC - - TRBJ2-4 TRBV9
CSATGHQNTEAFF TGCAGCGCCACGGGACACCAGAACACTGAAGCTTTCTTT - few TRBJ1-1 TRBV29-1
CASSGAGRLAGVWEQYF TGTGCCAGCAGCGGGGCCGGTCGGCTAGCGGGAGTGTGGGAGCAGTACTTC TRBD2 - TRBJ2-7 TRBV7-9
CASSFLTSNNEQFF TGTGCCAGCAGTTTCCTGACTAGCAACAATGAGCAGTTCTTC TRBD2 few TRBJ2-1 TRBV12-3/TRBV12-4
CASSQDGYDGEQYF TGTGCCAGCAGCCAAGACGGTTACGACGGCGAGCAGTACTTC - few TRBJ2-7 TRBV4-2
CASTLDSLSGANVLTF TGTGCCAGCACCTTGGATAGTCTCTCTGGGGCCAACGTCCTGACTTTC - - TRBJ2-6 TRBV7-9
CASSSLGGLNTEAFF TGTGCCAGCTCATCGCTAGGGGGCTTGAACACTGAAGCTTTCTTT TRBD1 - TRBJ1-1 TRBV18
CASSWVTPNQHTQYF TGTGCCAGCAGTTGGGTCACTCCGAACCAACATACGCAGTATTTT - few TRBJ2-3 TRBV28
CASSTTGAGTGELFF TGTGCCAGCAGCACGACAGGGGCGGGCACCGGGGAGCTGTTTTTT TRBD1 many TRBJ2-2 TRBV7-2
CASSYGLGSKNTGELFF TGTGCCAGCAGTTACGGACTAGGATCTAAGAACACCGGGGAGCTGTTTTTT TRBD2 few TRBJ2-2 TRBV12-3/TRBV12-4
CASSLKKGQAHEAFF TGTGCCAGCAGCTTAAAGAAGGGACAGGCACATGAAGCTTTCTTT TRBD1 few TRBJ1-1 TRBV13
CASSQGQGAGEQYF TGTGCCAGCAGTCAGGGACAGGGGGCAGGCGAGCAGTACTTC TRBD1 few TRBJ2-7 TRBV27
CSVEDPAGGNEQFF TGCAGCGTTGAAGACCCAGCGGGGGGCAATGAGCAGTTCTTC TRBD2 few TRBJ2-1 TRBV29-1
CAIRSGSSDETQYF TGTGCCATCAGGAGCGGGAGTTCGGACGAGACCCAGTACTTC TRBD2 - TRBJ2-5 TRBV10-3
CASGQNNEQFF TGTGCCTCGGGACAGAACAATGAGCAGTTCTTC TRBD1 few TRBJ2-1 TRBV10-3
CASSSPPFSYEQYF TGTGCCAGCAGCTCACCACCCTTCTCCTACGAGCAGTACTTC - - TRBJ2-7 TRBV6-1
CSVTAPGTEQFF TGCAGTGTTACGGCCCCAGGTACGGAGCAGTTCTTC - - TRBJ2-1 TRBV20-1
CASSVLAGGPDEQFF TGTGCCAGCAGCGTACTAGCGGGGGGGCCGGATGAGCAGTTCTTC TRBD2 few TRBJ2-1 TRBV6-1
CASSLATAQGFYEQYF TGCGCCAGCAGCTTGGCGACGGCCCAAGGATTCTACGAGCAGTACTTC - - TRBJ2-7 TRBV5-1
CAISASEGERYEQYF TGTGCCATCAGTGCTTCCGAGGGCGAACGGTACGAGCAGTACTTC - few TRBJ2-7 TRBV10-3
CASSQGPYEQYF TGTGCCAGCTCACAGGGGCCCTACGAGCAGTACTTC TRBD1 many TRBJ2-7 TRBV3-1
CASSFLAGMSLSTDTQYF TGTGCCAGCAGTTTTCTAGCGGGTATGAGTTTGAGCACAGATACGCAGTATTTT TRBD2 - TRBJ2-3 TRBV12-3/TRBV12-4
CSVQTGRANTGELFF TGCAGCGTCCAGACAGGGAGAGCGAACACCGGGGAGCTGTTTTTT TRBD1 - TRBJ2-2 TRBV29-1
CSASGREGLRNEQFF TGCAGTGCTAGTGGGCGGGAGGGCCTCCGCAATGAGCAGTTCTTC TRBD2 - TRBJ2-1 TRBV20-1
CASCRLAGGGDTQYF TGTGCCAGTTGTCGGCTAGCGGGGGGCGGGGATACGCAGTATTTT TRBD2 - TRBJ2-3 TRBV19
CASNPGQGMAGANVLTF TGTGCCAGCAACCCGGGACAGGGGATGGCTGGGGCCAACGTCCTGACTTTC TRBD1 few TRBJ2-6 TRBV6-1
CASSLEGTNQPQHF TGCGCCAGCAGCTTGGAAGGGACGAATCAGCCCCAGCATTTT - few TRBJ1-5 TRBV5-1
CASSEWGRTDTQYF TGTGCCAGCAGTGAATGGGGCAGAACAGATACGCAGTATTTT - - TRBJ2-3 TRBV25-1
CASGTNSYEQYF TGTGCCAGCGGGACTAATTCCTACGAGCAGTACTTC TRBD2 many TRBJ2-7 TRBV12-3/TRBV12-4
CATRGAGNYEQYF TGTGCCACCAGAGGGGCAGGCAATTACGAGCAGTACTTC - - TRBJ2-7 TRBV10-3
CATCGQGADTQYF TGTGCCACCTGCGGACAGGGGGCAGATACGCAGTATTTT TRBD1 - TRBJ2-3 TRBV24-1
CASSLANGGPVQETQYF TGCGCCAGCAGCTTGGCCAATGGGGGGCCGGTTCAAGAGACCCAGTACTTC - - TRBJ2-5 TRBV5-1